The T cell receptor beta chain described here comes from a study of shared clonotypes between healthy human individuals. The germline V and J ends were trimmed by 4 bases and 3 bases, with 6 bases remaining between them. The CDR3 length is 12 residues. Germline V CDR1 and CDR2: MNHEY, SVGAGI. Clones were sequenced by immunoSEQ multiplex PCR, and TCRdb holds only the in-frame ones, with some missing. Of about 2.3 million clones in the sample, approximately 90% were seen once. The sequence was collected from a man in his late teens or twenties in good health. Some clones in this sample may be carry-over from other donors' samples. This chain connects TRBV6-5 to TRBJ1-1; D not resolved. The sequenced sample was naive CD4+ T cells from PBMCs. The subset denotes: CD45RA+ positively selected. CDR3 in amino acids: CASSSLYTEAFF. For the CDR3, the DNA is TGTGCCAGCAGTTCCCTCTACACTGAAGCTTTCTTT.